Following are 9 T cell receptor beta chains from one sample sequenced in a study of blood T cell repertoires in COVID-19. This table comes from immunoSEQ multiplex PCR, and its TCRdb copy is limited to in-frame clones, with some not included. The sample lists about 250,000 clones, around nine tenths occurring once. Specimen: peripheral blood. These receptors were obtained from a man between 18 and 35 years old with active or convalescent COVID-19.

The gene calls are TRBV19 and TRBJ2-2; 10 bases match TRBD1. With 9 bases clipped from V and 4 bases from J, the junction kept 5 bases outside the gene matches. This CDR3 is 14 amino acids long. Per the germline V gene, CDR1 is LNHDA and CDR2 is SQIVND (reference sequence). The CDR3 DNA is TGTGCCAGCTGGGACAGGGGTGGCACCGGGGAGCTGTTTTTT. Translating it yields CASWDRGGTGELFF.

J is TRBJ1-1 and V is TRBV24-1; no firm D call. CDR3 size: 11 residues. Trimming removed 9 bases from V and 3 bases from J, with 7 bases in between. In germline, CDR1 is KGHDR, CDR2 SFDVKD. CDR3 sequence reads: CATVQHTEAFF. The CDR3 DNA sequence: TGTGCCACCGTACAGCACACTGAAGCTTTCTTT.

The chain employs TRBV6-5 and TRBJ1-5; possible D gene TRBD1, 5 bases. With 10 bases removed from V and 7 bases from J, the gap between germline ends came to 14 bases. Germline V gives CDR1 MNHEY, CDR2 SVGAGI. The CDR3 totals 12 residues. The CDR3 DNA follows: TGTGCCACGAGAGGACAAGGGCAGCCCCAGCATTTT. The encoded protein is CATRGQGQPQHF.

V gene TRBV6-6 combines with J gene TRBJ1-2, with 8 positions matching TRBD1. The CDR3 spans 14 residues. CDR1 is MNHNY, CDR2 SVGAGI, per germline (reference sequence). Unmatched junction bases numbered 6, after V lost 5 bases and J lost 4 bases. The CDR3 nucleotides read TGTGCCAGCAGTCCACAGGGGGAACCCTATGGCTACACCTTC. Translating gives CASSPQGEPYGYTF.

This clone was observed a single time. This chain connects TRBV10-3 to TRBJ2-1; 7 bases align to TRBD1. This CDR3 has 14 residues. Trimming took 2 bases from V and 5 from J; bases not matched to a gene: 3. In germline, CDR1 is ENHRY, CDR2 SYGVKD. The CDR3 coding sequence is TGTGCCATCAGTGAGCCCGACAGGGACAATGAGCAGTTCTTC. Its translation: CAISEPDRDNEQFF.

This sequence joins TRBV5-1 and TRBJ2-5; 13 bases are shared with TRBD2. With V trimmed by 4 bases and J by 2 bases, 8 bases remained unmatched. This CDR3 contains 17 residues. Germline-derived CDR1 and CDR2 are SGHRS and YFSETQ. CDR3 sequence: CASSPGGTSGEQETQYF. The CDR3 DNA follows: TGCGCCAGCAGCCCGGGAGGGACTAGCGGGGAACAAGAGACCCAGTACTTC.

The V gene is TRBV30, the J gene TRBJ1-2; TRBD1 is a possible D gene (5 bases). CDR1 GTSNPN and CDR2 SVGIG come from the germline V gene (reference sequence). Trimming pared 0 bases from V and 4 bases from J, leaving 12 bases between. This CDR3 has 14 residues. CDR3 nucleotides: TGTGCCTGGAGTGTACGAATCAGGGCCTATGGCTACACCTTC. Its protein product is CAWSVRIRAYGYTF.

CDR3 residues: CASSFIDYNEQFF. The CDR3 bases are TGTGCCAGCAGTTTTATAGACTACAATGAGCAGTTCTTC. The gene calls are TRBV27 and TRBJ2-1, with D uncertain. Germline CDR1 is MNHEY and CDR2 is SMNVEV (reference sequence). The germline V and J ends were trimmed by 3 bases and 3 bases, with 6 bases remaining between them. CDR3 length: 13 residues.

The chain has TRBV19 and TRBJ1-1, with TRBD1 matching over 8 bases. The CDR3 runs to 14 residues. CDR1 is LNHDA, CDR2 SQIVND, per germline (reference sequence). V gave up 4 bases and J gave up 0 bases; unmatched junction bases: 1. CDR3 residues: CASSTRGLNTEAFF. The CDR3 DNA sequence: TGTGCCAGTAGTACCAGGGGGCTGAACACTGAAGCTTTCTTT.